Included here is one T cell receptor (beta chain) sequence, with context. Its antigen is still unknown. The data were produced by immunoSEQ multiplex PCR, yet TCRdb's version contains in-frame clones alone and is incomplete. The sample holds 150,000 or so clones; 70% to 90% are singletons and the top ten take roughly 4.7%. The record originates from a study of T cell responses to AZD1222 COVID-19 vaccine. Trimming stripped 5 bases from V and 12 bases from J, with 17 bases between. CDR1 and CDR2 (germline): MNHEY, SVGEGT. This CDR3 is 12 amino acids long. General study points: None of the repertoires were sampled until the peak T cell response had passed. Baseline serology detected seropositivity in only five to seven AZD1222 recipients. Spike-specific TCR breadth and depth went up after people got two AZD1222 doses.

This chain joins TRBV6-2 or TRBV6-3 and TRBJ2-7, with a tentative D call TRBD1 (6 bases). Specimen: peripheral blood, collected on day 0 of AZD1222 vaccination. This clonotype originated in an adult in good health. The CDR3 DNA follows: TGTGCCAGCAGTACCCTCGGACAGTCACTGTACTTC. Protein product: CASSTLGQSLYF.